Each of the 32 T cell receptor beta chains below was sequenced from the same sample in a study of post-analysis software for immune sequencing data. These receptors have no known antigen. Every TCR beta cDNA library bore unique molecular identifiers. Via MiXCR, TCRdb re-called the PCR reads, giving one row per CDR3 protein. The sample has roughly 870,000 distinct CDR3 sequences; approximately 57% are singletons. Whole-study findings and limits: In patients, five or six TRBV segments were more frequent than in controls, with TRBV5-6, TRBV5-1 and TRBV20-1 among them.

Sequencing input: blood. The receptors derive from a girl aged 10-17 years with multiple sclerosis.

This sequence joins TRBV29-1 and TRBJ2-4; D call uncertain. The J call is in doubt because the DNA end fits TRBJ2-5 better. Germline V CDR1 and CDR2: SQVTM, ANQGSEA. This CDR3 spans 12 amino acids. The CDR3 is CSVEGTPETQYF. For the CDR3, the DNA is TGCAGCGTTGAAGGTACACCAGAGACCCAGTACTTC.

The CDR3 reads CATSEDRVDEQYF. The CDR3, as DNA: TGTGCCACCAGTGAGGACAGGGTGGACGAGCAGTACTTC. The rearrangement joins TRBV24-1 to TRBJ2-5; 8 positions match TRBD1. The closer fit of TRBJ2-7 to the DNA end suggests the J call may be wrong. The CDR3 has 13 amino acids. The V gene's germline CDR1 is KGHDR and CDR2 SFDVKD.

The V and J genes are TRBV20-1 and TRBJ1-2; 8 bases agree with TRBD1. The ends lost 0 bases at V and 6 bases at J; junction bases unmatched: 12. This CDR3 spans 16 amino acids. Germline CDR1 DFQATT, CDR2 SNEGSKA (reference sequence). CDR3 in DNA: TGCAGTGCTAGAGATGCTGGGACAGGTGACCTCGATGGCTACACCTTC. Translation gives CSARDAGTGDLDGYTF.

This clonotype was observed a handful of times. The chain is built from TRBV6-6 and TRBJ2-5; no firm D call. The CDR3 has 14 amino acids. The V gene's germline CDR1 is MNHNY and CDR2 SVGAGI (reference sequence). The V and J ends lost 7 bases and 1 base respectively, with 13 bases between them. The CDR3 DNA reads TGTGCCAGCAAGGCAGGTACATCCCAAGAGACCCAGTACTTC. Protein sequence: CASKAGTSQETQYF.

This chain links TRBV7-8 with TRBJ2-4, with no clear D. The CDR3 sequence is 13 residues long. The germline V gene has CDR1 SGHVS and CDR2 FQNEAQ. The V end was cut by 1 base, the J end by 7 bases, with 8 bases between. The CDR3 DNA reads TGTGCCAGCAGCTTAGACGTGGGGAACATTCAGTACTTC. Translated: CASSLDVGNIQYF.

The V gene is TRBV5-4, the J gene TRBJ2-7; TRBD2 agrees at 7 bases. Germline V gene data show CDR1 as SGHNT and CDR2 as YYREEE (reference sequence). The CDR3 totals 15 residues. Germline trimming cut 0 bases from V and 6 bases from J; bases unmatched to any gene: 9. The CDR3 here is CASSLGTGGDVEQYF. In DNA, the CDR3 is TGTGCCAGCAGCTTGGGGACGGGAGGTGATGTCGAGCAGTACTTC.

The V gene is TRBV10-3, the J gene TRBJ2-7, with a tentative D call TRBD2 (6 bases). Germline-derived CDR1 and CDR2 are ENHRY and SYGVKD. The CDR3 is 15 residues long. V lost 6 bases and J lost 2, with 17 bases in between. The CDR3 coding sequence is TGTGCCATCAGCCAACAGGAGGAGGGACCCTACGAGCAGTACTTC. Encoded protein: CAISQQEEGPYEQYF.

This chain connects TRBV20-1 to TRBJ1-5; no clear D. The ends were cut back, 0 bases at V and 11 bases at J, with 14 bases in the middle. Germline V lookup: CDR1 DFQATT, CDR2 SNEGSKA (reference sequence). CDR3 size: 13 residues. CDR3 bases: TGCAGTGCTAGAGATCAAAAACAAGAGACCCAGCATTTT. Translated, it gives CSARDQKQETQHF.

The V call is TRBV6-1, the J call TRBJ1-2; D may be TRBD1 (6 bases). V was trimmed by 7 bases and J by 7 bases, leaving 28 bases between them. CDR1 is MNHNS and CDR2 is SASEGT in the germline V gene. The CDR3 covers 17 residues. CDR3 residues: CASTIFGGRETFSGYTF. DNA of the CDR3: TGTGCCAGCACCATATTCGGGGGCAGAGAGACATTCTCTGGCTACACCTTC.

The CDR3 DNA reads as TGTGCCAGCAGCTTAGCGGCAGGGGGCCAAAATCAGCCCCAGCATTTT. As protein: CASSLAAGGQNQPQHF. J is TRBJ1-5 and V is TRBV7-9, with 8 bases aligning to TRBD1. The V segment lost 0 bases and the J segment 4 bases; nucleotides outside the gene matches: 5. There are 16 residues in the CDR3. Germline CDR1 and CDR2: SEHNR and FQNEAQ (reference sequence).

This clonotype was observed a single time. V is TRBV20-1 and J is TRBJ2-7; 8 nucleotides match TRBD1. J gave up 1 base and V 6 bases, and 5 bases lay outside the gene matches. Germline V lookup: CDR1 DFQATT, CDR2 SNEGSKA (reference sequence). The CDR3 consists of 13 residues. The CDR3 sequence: CSAERQGSYEQYF. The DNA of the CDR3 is TGCAGTGCGGAAAGACAGGGGTCCTACGAGCAGTACTTC.

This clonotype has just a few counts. The CDR3 spells CASRGQGWTQYF. The CDR3 DNA is TGTGCCAGCAGGGGACAGGGATGGACCCAGTACTTC. This chain uses TRBV6-1 with TRBJ2-5, with 9 bases lining up with TRBD1. J gave up 7 bases and V 6 bases, and 3 bases lay outside the gene matches. The V gene's germline CDR1 is MNHNS and CDR2 SASEGT. The CDR3 loop spans 12 amino acids.

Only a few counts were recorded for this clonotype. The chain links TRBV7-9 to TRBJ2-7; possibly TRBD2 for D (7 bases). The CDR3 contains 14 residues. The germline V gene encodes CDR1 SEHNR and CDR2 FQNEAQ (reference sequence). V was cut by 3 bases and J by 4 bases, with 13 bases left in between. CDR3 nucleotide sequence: TGTGCCAGCAGCTTGGGGGGGCCTCGATACGAGCAGTACTTC. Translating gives CASSLGGPRYEQYF.

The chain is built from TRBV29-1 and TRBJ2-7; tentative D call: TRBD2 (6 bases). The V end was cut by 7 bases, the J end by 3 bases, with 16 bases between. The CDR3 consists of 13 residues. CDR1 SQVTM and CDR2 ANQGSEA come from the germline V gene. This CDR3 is CSAGVGFGYEQYF. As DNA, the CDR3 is TGCAGCGCGGGGGTAGGATTCGGCTACGAGCAGTACTTC.

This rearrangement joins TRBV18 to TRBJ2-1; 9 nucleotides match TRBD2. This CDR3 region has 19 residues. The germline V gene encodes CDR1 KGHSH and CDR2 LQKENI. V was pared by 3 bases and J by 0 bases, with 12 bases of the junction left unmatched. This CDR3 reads CASSPPGGGRANSYNEQFF. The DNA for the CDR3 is TGTGCCAGCTCACCGCCCGGGGGCGGGAGGGCAAACTCCTACAATGAGCAGTTCTTC.

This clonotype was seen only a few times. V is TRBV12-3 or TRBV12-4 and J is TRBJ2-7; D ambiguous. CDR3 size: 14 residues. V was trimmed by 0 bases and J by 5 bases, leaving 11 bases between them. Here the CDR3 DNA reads TGTGCCAGCAGTTTAGCGAATCGACTTAACGAGCAGTACTTC. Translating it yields CASSLANRLNEQYF.

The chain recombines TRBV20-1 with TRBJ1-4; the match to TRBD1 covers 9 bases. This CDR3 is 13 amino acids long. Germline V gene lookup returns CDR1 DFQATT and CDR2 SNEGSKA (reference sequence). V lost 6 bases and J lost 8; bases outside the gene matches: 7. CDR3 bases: TGCAGTGCGCCGGGACAGGGTTACGAAAAACTGTTTTTT. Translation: CSAPGQGYEKLFF.

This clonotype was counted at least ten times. CDR3 DNA: TGCAGCGTTGAGGGGTCTGGGGCCAACGTCCTGACTTTC. It translates to CSVEGSGANVLTF. V gene TRBV29-1 combines with J gene TRBJ2-6; unclear D gene. The V gene's germline CDR1 is SQVTM and CDR2 ANQGSEA. V was pared by 3 bases and J by 1 base, with 4 bases between. The CDR3 length is 13 residues.

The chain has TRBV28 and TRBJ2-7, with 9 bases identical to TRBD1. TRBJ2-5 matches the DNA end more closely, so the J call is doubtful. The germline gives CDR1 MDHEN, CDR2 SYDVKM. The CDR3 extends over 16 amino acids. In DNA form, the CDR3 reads TGTGCCAGCAGTCCCCAAAAAGCGGGGACAGGGGAGACCCAGTACTTC. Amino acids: CASSPQKAGTGETQYF.

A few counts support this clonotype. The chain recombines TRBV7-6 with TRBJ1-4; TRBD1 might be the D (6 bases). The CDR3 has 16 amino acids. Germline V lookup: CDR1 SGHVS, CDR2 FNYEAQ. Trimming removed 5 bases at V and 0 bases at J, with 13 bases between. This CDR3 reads CASSPGQPATNEKLFF. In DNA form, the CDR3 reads TGTGCCAGCAGCCCAGGACAGCCTGCAACTAATGAAAAACTGTTTTTT.

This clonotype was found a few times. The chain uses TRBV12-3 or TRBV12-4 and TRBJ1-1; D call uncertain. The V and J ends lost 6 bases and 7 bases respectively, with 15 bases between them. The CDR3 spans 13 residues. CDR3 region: CASRLTTAFEAFF. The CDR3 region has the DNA TGTGCCAGCAGGCTCACCACCGCGTTTGAAGCTTTCTTT.

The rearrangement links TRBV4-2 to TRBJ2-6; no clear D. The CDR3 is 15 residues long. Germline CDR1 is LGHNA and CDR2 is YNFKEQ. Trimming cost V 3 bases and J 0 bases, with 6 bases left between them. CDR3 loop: CASSQSDSGANVLTF. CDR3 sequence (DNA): TGTGCCAGCAGCCAGTCGGACTCTGGGGCCAACGTCCTGACTTTC.

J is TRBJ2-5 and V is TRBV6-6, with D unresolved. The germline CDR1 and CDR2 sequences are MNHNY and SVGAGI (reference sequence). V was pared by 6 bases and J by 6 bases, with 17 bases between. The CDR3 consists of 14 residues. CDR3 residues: CASRFSTEGKTQYF. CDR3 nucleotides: TGTGCCAGCAGGTTCTCGACGGAAGGGAAGACCCAGTACTTC.

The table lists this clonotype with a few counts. CDR3: CASSKSGDATDTQYF. CDR3 coding DNA: TGTGCCAGCAGTAAGTCGGGGGATGCCACAGATACGCAGTATTTT. This chain links TRBV6-1 with TRBJ2-3; possibly TRBD2 for D (6 bases). This CDR3 contains 15 residues. Trimming removed 5 bases at V and 2 bases at J, with 14 bases between. The V gene's germline CDR1 is MNHNS and CDR2 SASEGT.

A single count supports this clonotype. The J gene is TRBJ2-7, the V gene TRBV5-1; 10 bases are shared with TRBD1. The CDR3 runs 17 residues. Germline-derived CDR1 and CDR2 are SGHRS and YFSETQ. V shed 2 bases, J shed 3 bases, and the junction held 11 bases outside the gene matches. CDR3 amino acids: CASSLAATGTGDYEQYF. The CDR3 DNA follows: TGCGCCAGCAGCTTAGCGGCTACCGGGACAGGGGACTACGAGCAGTACTTC.

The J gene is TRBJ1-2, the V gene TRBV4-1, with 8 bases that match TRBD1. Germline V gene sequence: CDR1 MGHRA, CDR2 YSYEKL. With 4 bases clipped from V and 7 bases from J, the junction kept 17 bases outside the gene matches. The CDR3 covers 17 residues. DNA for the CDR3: TGCGCCAGCAGCCCGGCGGTGGCGACAGGGGCCTTGGGTGGCTACACCTTC. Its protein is CASSPAVATGALGGYTF.

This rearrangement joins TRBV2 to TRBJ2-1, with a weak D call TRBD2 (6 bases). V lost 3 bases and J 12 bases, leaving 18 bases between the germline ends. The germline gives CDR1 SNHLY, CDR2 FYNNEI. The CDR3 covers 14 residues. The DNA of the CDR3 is TGTGCCAGCAGTGATCCTAGCGCCGGCCATGGGCAGTTCTTC. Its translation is CASSDPSAGHGQFF.

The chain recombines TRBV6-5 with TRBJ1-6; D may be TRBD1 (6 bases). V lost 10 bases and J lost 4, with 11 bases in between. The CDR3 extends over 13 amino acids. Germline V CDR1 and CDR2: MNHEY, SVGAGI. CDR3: CATTTGYNSPLHF. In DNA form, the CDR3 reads TGTGCCACCACGACAGGTTATAATTCACCCCTCCACTTT.

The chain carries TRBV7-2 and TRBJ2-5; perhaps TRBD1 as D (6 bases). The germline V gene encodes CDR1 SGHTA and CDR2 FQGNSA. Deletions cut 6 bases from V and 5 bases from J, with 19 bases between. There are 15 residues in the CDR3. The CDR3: CASRPYSTGRETQYF. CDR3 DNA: TGTGCCAGCAGACCGTACTCGACAGGCCGGGAGACCCAGTACTTC.

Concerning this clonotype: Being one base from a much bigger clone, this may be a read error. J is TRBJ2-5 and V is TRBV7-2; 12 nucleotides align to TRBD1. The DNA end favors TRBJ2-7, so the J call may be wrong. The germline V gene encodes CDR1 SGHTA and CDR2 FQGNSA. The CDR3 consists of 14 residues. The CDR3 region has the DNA TGTGCCAGCAGCGCCGGGACAGGGGGCCACGAGCAGTACTTC. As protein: CASSAGTGGHEQYF.

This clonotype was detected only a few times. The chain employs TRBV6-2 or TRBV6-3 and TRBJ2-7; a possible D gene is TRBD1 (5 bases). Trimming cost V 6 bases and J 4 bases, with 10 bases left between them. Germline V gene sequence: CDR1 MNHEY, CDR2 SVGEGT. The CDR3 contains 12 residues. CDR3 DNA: TGTGCCAGCAGGCCCGACAGTTACGAGCAGTACTTC. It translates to CASRPDSYEQYF.

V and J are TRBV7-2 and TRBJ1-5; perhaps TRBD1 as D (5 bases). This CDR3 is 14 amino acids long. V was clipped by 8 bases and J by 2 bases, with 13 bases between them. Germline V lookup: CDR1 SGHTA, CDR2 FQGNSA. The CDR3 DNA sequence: TGTGCCAGCGTCATGTGGGGGGGCAATCAGCCCCAGCATTTT. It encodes CASVMWGGNQPQHF.